One and the same sample provided the 2 T cell receptor beta chains below, sequenced in a study of PD-1 blockade in classical Hodgkin lymphoma. Only in-frame clones appear in the TCRdb table, and some are missing; sequencing was by immunoSEQ multiplex PCR. The sample includes about 37,000 clones, just over 75% of them seen just once. Every single patient, without exception, relapsed after autologous stem cell transplantation, and brentuximab vedotin exposure varied. The sample consisted of peripheral blood mononuclear cells (PBMCs), taken before the second cycle of nivolumab. Receptor source: a human donor with classical Hodgkin lymphoma.

This chain joins TRBV5-1 and TRBJ2-7; 7 nucleotides match TRBD1. Germline loops: CDR1 SGHRS, CDR2 YFSETQ. The CDR3 extends over 15 amino acids. V shed 0 bases and J 4 bases; nucleotides not matched to a gene: 7. The CDR3 DNA reads TGCGCCAGCAGCTTGGCCCCGGGACAGCAGTACGAGCAGTACTTC. Translated: CASSLAPGQQYEQYF.

DNA of the CDR3: TGTGCCAGCAGTTCCCCTGGGGAGCCCCAGCATTTT. This encodes CASSSPGEPQHF. The gene calls are TRBV6-6 and TRBJ1-5; unclear D gene. Germline V lookup: CDR1 MNHNY, CDR2 SVGAGI (reference sequence). CDR3 length equals 12 residues. Trimming removed 4 bases from V and 8 bases from J, with 9 bases in between.